The 17 T cell receptor beta chains below come from one sample, sequenced in a study of identical twins. TCRdb analysed the 5' RACE reads with MiXCR anew, one entry per CDR3 protein. The sample lists approximately 220,000 distinct CDR3 sequences; about 7.5% were seen once. This sample also belongs to another study, concerning yellow fever vaccine responses in identical twins.

The sample was memory (CD45RO+) T cells sorted from blood. These TCRs come from a woman aged 18-29 years in good health.

This clonotype came up many times. The chain has TRBV5-1 and TRBJ1-2, with TRBD1 identical over 8 bases. Per the germline V gene, CDR1 is SGHRS and CDR2 is YFSETQ. CDR3 size: 15 residues. After removal of 1 base from V and 2 bases from J, the junction contained 4 bases not matched to a gene. CDR3 amino acids: CASSLTGGTNYGYTF. CDR3 DNA: TGCGCCAGCAGCTTGACAGGGGGTACCAACTATGGCTACACCTTC.

In its sample, this clonotype was seen many times. The chain is built from TRBV27 and TRBJ1-5; possible D gene TRBD1, 6 bases. CDR3 length: 14 residues. Germline V gene data show CDR1 as MNHEY and CDR2 as SMNVEV (reference sequence). The V gene lost 5 bases and the J gene lost 4 bases, with 12 bases spanning the gap. This CDR3 reads CASSPGQSNQPQHF. The DNA for the CDR3 is TGTGCCAGCAGTCCTGGACAGTCAAATCAGCCCCAGCATTTT.

This clonotype was detected many times. The chain employs TRBV20-1 and TRBJ2-7; TRBD1 matches 10 bases. The CDR3 covers 13 residues. Germline CDR1 is DFQATT and CDR2 is SNEGSKA (reference sequence). The V segment lost 6 bases and the J segment 5 bases; nucleotides outside the gene matches: 7. The CDR3 region has the DNA TGCAGTGCGCTAGGACAGGGGGGCAACGAGCAGTACTTC. It is translated as CSALGQGGNEQYF.

J is TRBJ2-7 and V is TRBV7-9, with D tentatively TRBD2 (5 bases). This CDR3 has 15 residues. Germline V gene sequence: CDR1 SEHNR, CDR2 FQNEAQ (reference sequence). Trimming left V 0 bases short and J 6 bases short, with 15 bases between. CDR3 coding DNA: TGTGCCAGCAGCTTAGCGGTTCCCGGGGTCGGCGAGCAGTACTTC. It is translated as CASSLAVPGVGEQYF.

A few counts support this clonotype. V usage is TRBV12-3 or TRBV12-4 and J usage is TRBJ2-6; 7 positions match TRBD2. This CDR3 spans 19 amino acids. J lost 1 base, V lost 10 bases, and 19 bases had no gene match. The CDR3 bases are TGTGCCATCAGCCTGGGGGTTGGACTAGAGGAGTCTGGGGCCAACGTCCTGACTTTC. It translates to CAISLGVGLEESGANVLTF.

This clonotype was seen repeatedly, ten times or more. The rearrangement links TRBV12-3 or TRBV12-4 to TRBJ2-1; unclear D gene. V was shortened by 6 bases and J by 7 bases, with 16 bases between the two germline ends. The CDR3 runs 14 residues. In DNA, the CDR3 is TGTGCCAGCAGCCCCTGGGTGGGTAGAAATGAGCAGTTCTTC. It is translated as CASSPWVGRNEQFF.

V is TRBV7-2 and J is TRBJ2-2; possible D gene TRBD2, 6 bases. Germline CDR1 is SGHTA and CDR2 is FQGNSA. This CDR3 region has 14 residues. V was cut by 6 bases and J by 3 bases, with 11 bases left in between. CDR3 protein: CASRRDWDTGELFF. CDR3 sequence (DNA): TGTGCCAGCAGACGGGACTGGGACACCGGGGAGCTGTTTTTT.

This clonotype was observed many times. The chain couples TRBV25-1 to TRBJ2-1; 10 bases are shared with TRBD1. This CDR3 has 15 residues. Germline loops: CDR1 MGHDK, CDR2 SYGVNS. V lost 3 bases to trimming and J lost 3 bases; unmatched junction nucleotides: 2. The CDR3 here is CASSDRDRGYNEQFF. The CDR3 DNA follows: TGTGCCAGCAGTGACCGGGACAGGGGCTACAATGAGCAGTTCTTC.

This clonotype has a count of ten or more. The chain has TRBV27 and TRBJ1-5; D not certain. V was clipped by 5 bases and J by 3 bases, with 14 bases between them. This CDR3 is built from 15 residues. The germline gives CDR1 MNHEY, CDR2 SMNVEV (reference sequence). CDR3 in DNA: TGTGCCAGCAGTAGACTCGGTGGGGACAATCAGCCCCAGCATTTT. Protein product: CASSRLGGDNQPQHF.

The DNA of the CDR3 is TGTGCCAGCAGCCCTGGGACTAGCGGGGGTCCTAAGCAGTTCTTC. This encodes CASSPGTSGGPKQFF. The chain is built from TRBV28 and TRBJ2-1, with 14 bases lining up with TRBD2. Germline CDR1 reads MDHEN; CDR2 reads SYDVKM. This CDR3 comprises 15 residues. V lost 6 bases and J lost 11; bases outside the gene matches: 9.

This clonotype appeared a few times. J is TRBJ2-4 and V is TRBV7-9; 8 bases line up with TRBD1. The germline V gene has CDR1 SEHNR and CDR2 FQNEAQ (reference sequence). Trimming took 1 base from V and 16 from J; bases not matched to a gene: 9. The CDR3 has 13 amino acids. The CDR3: CASSLEPSGGAYF. CDR3 DNA sequence: TGTGCCAGCAGCTTAGAACCTTCAGGGGGCGCTTACTTC.

This clonotype came up a few times. The chain employs TRBV2 and TRBJ2-7, with 11 bases that match TRBD1. The CDR3 is made up of 12 amino acids. Germline-derived CDR1 and CDR2 are SNHLY and FYNNEI. V shed 6 bases, J shed 6 bases, and the junction held 1 base outside the gene matches. The CDR3 region has the DNA TGTGCCAGCAGGGACAGGGGGCCCGAGCAGTACTTC. It specifies CASRDRGPEQYF. Drawing the rest from reference TRBV2 and TRBJ2-7, the complete variable domain is EPEVTQTPSHQVTQMGQEVILRCVPISNHLYFYWYRQILGQKVEFLVSFYNNEISEKSEIFDDQFSVERPDGSNFTLKIRSTKLEDSAMYFCASRDRGPEQYFGPGTRLTVT.

This clonotype occurred a few times. V gene TRBV15 combines with J gene TRBJ2-3, with D possibly being TRBD2 (5 bases). CDR1 is LNHNV, CDR2 YYDKDF, per germline (reference sequence). This CDR3 is 16 amino acids long. V lost 0 bases and J 2 bases, leaving 12 bases between the germline ends. The CDR3 spells CATSRDGSGPTDTQYF. CDR3 in DNA: TGTGCCACCAGCAGAGATGGGAGCGGACCCACAGATACGCAGTATTTT. Full variable domain (rest looked up from reference TRBV15 and TRBJ2-3): DAMVIQNPRYQVTQFGKPVTLSCSQTLNHNVMYWYQQKSSQAPKLLFHYYDKDFNNEADTPDNFQSRRPNTSFCFLDIRSPGLGDTAMYLCATSRDGSGPTDTQYFGPGTRLTVL.

The rearrangement uses TRBV4-1 and TRBJ2-1, with TRBD2 identical over 10 bases. The CDR3 spans 16 residues. The germline gives CDR1 MGHRA, CDR2 YSYEKL. J lost 4 bases, V lost 4 bases, and 7 bases had no gene match. The CDR3 DNA is TGCGCCAGCAGCCCGAACCCTAGCGGGGGATACAATGAGCAGTTCTTC. This translates into CASSPNPSGGYNEQFF.

This clonotype has ten or more counts. The genes are TRBV29-1 and TRBJ2-7; possible D gene TRBD2, 5 bases. The CDR3 contains 12 residues. V lost 1 base and J 4 bases, leaving 8 bases between the germline ends. Looked up from germline, CDR1 is SQVTM and CDR2 is ANQGSEA. CDR3 DNA sequence: TGCAGCGTTGAAGGGGGAGCGTACGAGCAGTACTTC. This translates into CSVEGGAYEQYF.

The table lists this clonotype with many counts. This chain links TRBV29-1 with TRBJ2-7; 11 bases map to TRBD2. The trim removed 5 bases at V and 2 bases at J, leaving 2 bases unmatched. Germline CDR1 is SQVTM and CDR2 is ANQGSEA. The CDR3 consists of 13 residues. In DNA form, the CDR3 reads TGCAGCGTTCGACTAGCGGGGACCTACGAGCAGTACTTC. It translates to CSVRLAGTYEQYF.

This clonotype occurred once. The rearrangement links TRBV7-2 to TRBJ2-7, with 7 bases matching TRBD2. Germline V gene lookup returns CDR1 SGHTA and CDR2 FQGNSA. CDR3 size: 14 residues. V was clipped by 2 bases and J by 5 bases; unmatched bases: 6. The CDR3 reads CASSLLNGRHEQYF. CDR3 sequence (DNA): TGTGCCAGCAGCTTACTGAACGGGAGGCACGAGCAGTACTTC.